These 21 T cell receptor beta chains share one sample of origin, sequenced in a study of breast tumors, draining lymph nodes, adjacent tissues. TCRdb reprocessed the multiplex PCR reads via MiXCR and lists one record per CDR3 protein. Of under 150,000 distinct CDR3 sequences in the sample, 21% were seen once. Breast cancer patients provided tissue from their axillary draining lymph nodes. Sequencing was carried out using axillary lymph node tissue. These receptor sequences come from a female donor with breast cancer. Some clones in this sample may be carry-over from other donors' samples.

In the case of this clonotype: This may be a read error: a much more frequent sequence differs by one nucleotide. Here the CDR3 reads CASNQAGQPQHF. The DNA for the CDR3 is TGTGCCAGCAACCAAGCGGGGCAGCCCCAGCATTTT. This chain links TRBV14 with TRBJ1-5; no clear D gene. The germline V gene encodes CDR1 SGHDN and CDR2 FVKESK. The CDR3 runs 12 residues.

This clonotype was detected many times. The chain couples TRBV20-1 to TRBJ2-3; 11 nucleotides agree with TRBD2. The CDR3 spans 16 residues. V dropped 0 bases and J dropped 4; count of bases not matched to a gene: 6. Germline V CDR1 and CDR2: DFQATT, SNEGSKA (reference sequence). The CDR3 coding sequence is TGCAGTGCTAGAGATTTTCTAGCGGGAGGCGCAGATACGCAGTATTTT. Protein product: CSARDFLAGGADTQYF.

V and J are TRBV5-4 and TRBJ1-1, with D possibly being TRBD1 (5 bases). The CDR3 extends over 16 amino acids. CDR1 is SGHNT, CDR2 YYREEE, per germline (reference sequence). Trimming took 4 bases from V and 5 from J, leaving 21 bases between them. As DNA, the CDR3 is TGTGCCAGCAGCGAACAACCATGGGGGGGGAGGACTGAAGCTTTCTTT. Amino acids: CASSEQPWGGRTEAFF.

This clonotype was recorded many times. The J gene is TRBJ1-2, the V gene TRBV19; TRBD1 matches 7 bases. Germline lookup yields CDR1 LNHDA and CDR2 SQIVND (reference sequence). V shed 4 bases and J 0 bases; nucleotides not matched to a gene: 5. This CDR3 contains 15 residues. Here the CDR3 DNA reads TGTGCCAGTAGTACCCGGACAGGAACTAACTATGGCTACACCTTC. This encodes CASSTRTGTNYGYTF.

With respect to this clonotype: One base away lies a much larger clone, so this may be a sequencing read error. Written as DNA, the CDR3 is TGTGCCAGCAGTCACTGGGAACAGACTAATAACTATGGCTACACCTTC. Its translation is CASSHWEQTNNYGYTF. The genes are TRBV6-6 and TRBJ1-2; no clear D gene. There are 16 residues in the CDR3. V lost 5 bases and J 1 base, leaving 17 bases between the germline ends. Germline lookup yields CDR1 MNHNY and CDR2 SVGAGI (reference sequence).

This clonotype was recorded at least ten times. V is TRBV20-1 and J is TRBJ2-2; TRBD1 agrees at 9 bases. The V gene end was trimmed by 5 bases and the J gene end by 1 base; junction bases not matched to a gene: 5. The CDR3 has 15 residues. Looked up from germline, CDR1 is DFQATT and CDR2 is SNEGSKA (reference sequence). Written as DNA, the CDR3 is TGCAGTGCTCCACAGGGGGCGCAGAACACCGGGGAGCTGTTTTTT. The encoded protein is CSAPQGAQNTGELFF.

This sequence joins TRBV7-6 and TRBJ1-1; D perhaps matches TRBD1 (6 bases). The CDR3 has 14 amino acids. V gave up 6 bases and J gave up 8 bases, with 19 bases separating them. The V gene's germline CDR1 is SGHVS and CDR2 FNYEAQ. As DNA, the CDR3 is TGTGCCAGCAGTGAAACAGGGAATAGGGGGGAAGCTTTCTTT. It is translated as CASSETGNRGEAFF.

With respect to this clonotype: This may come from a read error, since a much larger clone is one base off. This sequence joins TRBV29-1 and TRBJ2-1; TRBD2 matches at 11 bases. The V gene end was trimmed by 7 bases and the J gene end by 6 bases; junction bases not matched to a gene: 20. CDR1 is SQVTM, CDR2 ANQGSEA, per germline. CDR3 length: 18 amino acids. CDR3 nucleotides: TGCAGCGAGATCCTTAGCGGGAGGGGGTTGGAATCAAGCAATGAGCAGTTCTTC. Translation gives CSEILSGRGLESSNEQFF.

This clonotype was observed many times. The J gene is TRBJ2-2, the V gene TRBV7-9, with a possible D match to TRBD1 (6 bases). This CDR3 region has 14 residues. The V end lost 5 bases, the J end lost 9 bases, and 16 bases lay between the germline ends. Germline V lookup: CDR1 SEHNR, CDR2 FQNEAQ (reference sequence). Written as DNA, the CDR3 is TGTGCCAGCAGCCCACCGGGACAAGGGAGGGAGCTGTTTTTT. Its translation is CASSPPGQGRELFF.

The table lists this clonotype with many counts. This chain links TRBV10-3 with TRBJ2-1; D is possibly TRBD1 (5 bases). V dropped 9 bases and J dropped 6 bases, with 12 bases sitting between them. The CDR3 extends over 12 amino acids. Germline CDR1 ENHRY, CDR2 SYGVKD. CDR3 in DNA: TGTGCCATGGCGCAAGACAGCAATGAGCAGTTCTTC. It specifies CAMAQDSNEQFF.

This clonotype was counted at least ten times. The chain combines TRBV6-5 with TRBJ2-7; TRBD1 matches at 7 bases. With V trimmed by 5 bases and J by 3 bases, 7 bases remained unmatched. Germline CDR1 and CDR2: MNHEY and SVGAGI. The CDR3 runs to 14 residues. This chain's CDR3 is CASSKPGQSYEQYF. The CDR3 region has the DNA TGTGCCAGCAGTAAACCGGGACAGAGCTACGAGCAGTACTTC.

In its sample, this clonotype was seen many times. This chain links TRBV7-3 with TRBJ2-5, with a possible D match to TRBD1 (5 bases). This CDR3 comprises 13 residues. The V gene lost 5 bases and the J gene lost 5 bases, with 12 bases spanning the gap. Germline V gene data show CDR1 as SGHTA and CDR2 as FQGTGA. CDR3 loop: CASSRTSRETQYF. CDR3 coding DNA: TGTGCCAGCAGCCGGACATCAAGGGAGACCCAGTACTTC.

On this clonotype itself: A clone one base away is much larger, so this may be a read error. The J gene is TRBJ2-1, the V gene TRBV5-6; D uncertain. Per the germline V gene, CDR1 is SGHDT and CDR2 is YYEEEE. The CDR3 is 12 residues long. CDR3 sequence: CAGSFQVRLQFF. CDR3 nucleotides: TGTGCCGGCAGCTTTCAAGTTCGGTTGCAGTTCTTC.

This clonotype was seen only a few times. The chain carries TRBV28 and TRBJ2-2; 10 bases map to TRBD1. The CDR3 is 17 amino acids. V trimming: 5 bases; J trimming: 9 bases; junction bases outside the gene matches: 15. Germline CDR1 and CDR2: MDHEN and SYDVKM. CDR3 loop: CASSGAPGQGRIRELFF. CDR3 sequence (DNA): TGTGCCAGCAGTGGGGCCCCGGGACAGGGGAGGATCAGGGAGCTGTTTTTT.

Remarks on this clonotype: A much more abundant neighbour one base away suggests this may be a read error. This CDR3 is CASSLRAGKDEQFF. DNA of the CDR3: TGTGCCAGCAGCTTAAGGGCAGGGAAGGATGAGCAGTTCTTC. The genes are TRBV7-3 and TRBJ2-1; perhaps TRBD1 as D (5 bases). CDR3 size: 14 residues. Trimming took 1 base from V and 8 from J, leaving 12 bases between them. Germline CDR1 reads SGHTA; CDR2 reads FQGTGA.

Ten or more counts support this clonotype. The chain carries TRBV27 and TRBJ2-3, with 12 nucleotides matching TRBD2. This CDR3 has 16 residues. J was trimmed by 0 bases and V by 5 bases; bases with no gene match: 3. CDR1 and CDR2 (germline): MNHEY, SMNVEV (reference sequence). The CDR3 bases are TGTGCCAGCAGTGCAACTAGCGGGAGGAGCACAGATACGCAGTATTTT. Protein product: CASSATSGRSTDTQYF.

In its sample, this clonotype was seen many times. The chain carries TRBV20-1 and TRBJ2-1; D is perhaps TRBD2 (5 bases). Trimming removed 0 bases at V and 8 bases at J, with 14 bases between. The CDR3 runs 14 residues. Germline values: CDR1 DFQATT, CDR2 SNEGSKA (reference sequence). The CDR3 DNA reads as TGCAGTGCTAGAGATAACTTTGAGGGCGATGAGCAGTTCTTC. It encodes CSARDNFEGDEQFF.

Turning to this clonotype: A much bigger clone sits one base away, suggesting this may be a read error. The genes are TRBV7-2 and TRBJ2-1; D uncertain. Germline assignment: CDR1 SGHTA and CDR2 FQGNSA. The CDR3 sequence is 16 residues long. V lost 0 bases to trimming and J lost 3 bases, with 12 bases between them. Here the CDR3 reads CASSLARLGLYNEQFF. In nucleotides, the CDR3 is TGTGCCAGCAGCTTAGCGAGGCTAGGCCTCTACAATGAGCAGTTCTTC.

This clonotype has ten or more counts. The CDR3 region is CASSLRKTTNYGYTF. In DNA form, the CDR3 reads TGTGCCAGCAGCTTGAGGAAGACTACTAACTATGGCTACACCTTC. This chain uses TRBV5-8 with TRBJ1-2; D gene unclear. The germline V gene encodes CDR1 SGHTS and CDR2 YDEGEE. V lost 1 base, J lost 0 bases, and 10 bases lay in between. This CDR3 region has 15 residues. The full variable domain, in which reference TRBV5-8 and TRBJ1-2 provide the parts outside the CDR3, is EAGVTQSPTHLIKTRGQQATLRCSPISGHTSVYWYQQALGLGLQFLLWYDEGEERNRGNFPPRFSGRQFPNYSSELNVNALELEDSALYLCASSLRKTTNYGYTFGSGTRLTVV.

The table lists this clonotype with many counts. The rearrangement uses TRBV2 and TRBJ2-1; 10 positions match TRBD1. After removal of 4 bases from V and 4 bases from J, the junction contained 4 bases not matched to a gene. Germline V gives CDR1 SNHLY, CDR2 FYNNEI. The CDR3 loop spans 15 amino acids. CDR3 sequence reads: CASSGGDRGYNEQFF. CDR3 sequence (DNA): TGTGCCAGCAGTGGGGGGGACAGGGGATACAATGAGCAGTTCTTC.

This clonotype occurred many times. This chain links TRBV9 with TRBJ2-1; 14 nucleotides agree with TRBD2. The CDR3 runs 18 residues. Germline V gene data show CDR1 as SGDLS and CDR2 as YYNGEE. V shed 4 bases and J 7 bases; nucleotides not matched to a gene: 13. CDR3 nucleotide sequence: TGTGCCAGCAGCCCCCGGACTAGCGGGGGGAGTGTTGGTAATGAGCAGTTCTTC. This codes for CASSPRTSGGSVGNEQFF.